A single sample gave rise to the 30 T cell receptor beta chains below, sequenced in a study of shared clonotypes between healthy human individuals (dated by TCRdb to the early 2020s). Library preparation was by the immunoSEQ multiplex PCR assay. The table was pulled from immuneACCESS by TCRdb, which kept in-frame rearrangements only. Such tables lose some clones; where checked, under half of the loss comes from unresolved V genes, and the rest has no known cause. The sample table shows roughly 1,500,000 clones, and 95% to 99% are seen once. The top ten hold around 0.47% of the sample. Sequenced material: naive CD4+ T cells sorted from blood. The meaning of the sample's cell subset or site label: CD45RA+ positively selected. These receptors all come from a young man in good health.

This chain connects TRBV6-1 to TRBJ1-1; 7 bases map to TRBD1. Germline assignment: CDR1 MNHNS and CDR2 SASEGT. There are 13 residues in the CDR3. V trimming: 5 bases; J trimming: 6 bases; junction bases outside the gene matches: 6. DNA of the CDR3: TGTGCCAGCAGTAGGGGGCTAGATGCTGAAGCTTTCTTT. Encoded protein: CASSRGLDAEAFF.

The rearrangement joins TRBV19 to TRBJ1-1; D is undetermined. The CDR3 is 13 amino acids. CDR1 is LNHDA, CDR2 SQIVND, per germline (reference sequence). Trimming cost V 7 bases and J 0 bases, with 9 bases left between them. CDR3 sequence reads: CASMEGLNTEAFF. For the CDR3, the DNA is TGTGCCAGTATGGAAGGGTTGAACACTGAAGCTTTCTTT.

This clone was counted once. This rearrangement joins TRBV30 to TRBJ1-3; no reliable D call. Trimming removed 2 bases from V and 0 bases from J, with 14 bases in between. CDR3 length: 16 amino acids. Germline loops: CDR1 GTSNPN, CDR2 SVGIG (reference sequence). The CDR3 region has the DNA TGTGCCTGGAGTCTGCGGCAACGAAACTCTGGAAACACCATATATTTT. Residues: CAWSLRQRNSGNTIYF.

The gene calls are TRBV9 and TRBJ2-3, with a weak D call TRBD1 (5 bases). V was cut by 2 bases and J by 0 bases, with 7 bases left in between. In germline, CDR1 is SGDLS, CDR2 YYNGEE. The CDR3 contains 14 residues. Here the CDR3 reads CASSVQGSTDTQYF. The CDR3 coding sequence is TGTGCCAGCAGCGTCCAGGGAAGCACAGATACGCAGTATTTT.

V and J are TRBV6-5 and TRBJ2-7; D call uncertain. V was trimmed by 0 bases and J by 1 base, leaving 13 bases between them. This CDR3 region has 16 residues. CDR1 is MNHEY and CDR2 is SVGAGI in the germline V gene. CDR3 bases: TGTGCCAGCAGTTACTCGAAGGAAAGATTTTCCTACGAGCAGTACTTC. Translated, it gives CASSYSKERFSYEQYF.

The chain is built from TRBV11-1 and TRBJ2-5; D perhaps matches TRBD2 (5 bases). CDR3 size: 16 residues. With 1 base removed from V and 2 bases from J, the gap between germline ends came to 14 bases. Germline CDR1 reads SGHAT; CDR2 reads FQDESV (reference sequence). The CDR3 DNA follows: TGTGCCAGCAGCTTAGTAGTCCGGAGGAGACAAGAGACCCAGTACTTC. Its translation: CASSLVVRRRQETQYF.

The gene calls are TRBV2 and TRBJ2-7, with D unclear. Trimming took 7 bases from V and 5 from J, leaving 9 bases between them. This CDR3 is 11 amino acids long. Germline loops: CDR1 SNHLY, CDR2 FYNNEI. CDR3 sequence (DNA): TGTGCCAGCATAGGCCGAGACGAGCAGTACTTC. It specifies CASIGRDEQYF.

The chain uses TRBV7-9 and TRBJ2-7; D not certain. This CDR3 region has 13 residues. Germline V gene data show CDR1 as SEHNR and CDR2 as FQNEAQ (reference sequence). Trimming cost V 8 bases and J 1 base, with 12 bases left between them. The CDR3 sequence is CASGSLRSYEQYF. CDR3 sequence (DNA): TGTGCCAGCGGATCCTTACGGTCCTACGAGCAGTACTTC.

The CDR3 here is CASSTDSDTQYF. CDR3 bases: TGTGCCAGCAGCACTGATTCAGATACGCAGTATTTT. The genes are TRBV7-9 and TRBJ2-3; D is uncertain. The V end was cut by 5 bases, the J end by 4 bases, with 7 bases between. CDR1 and CDR2 from the germline V gene are SEHNR and FQNEAQ (reference sequence). This CDR3 contains 12 residues.

The rearrangement uses TRBV28 and TRBJ1-1; D is possibly TRBD1 (6 bases). There are 15 residues in the CDR3. Germline CDR1 is MDHEN and CDR2 is SYDVKM. V gave up 3 bases and J gave up 0 bases, with 11 bases separating them. The CDR3 DNA reads TGTGCCAGCAGTTTTGCTGCAGGGGTGAACACTGAAGCTTTCTTT. The encoded protein is CASSFAAGVNTEAFF. Full variable domain (rest looked up from reference TRBV28 and TRBJ1-1): DVKVTQSSRYLVKRTGEKVFLECVQDMDHENMFWYRQDPGLGLRLIYFSYDVKMKEKGDIPEGYSVSREKKERFSLILESASTNQTSMYLCASSFAAGVNTEAFFGQGTRLTVV.

As to this clone: Distinct nucleotide sequences in the sample also encode this CDR3. This chain links TRBV30 with TRBJ1-2; D is undetermined. CDR1 and CDR2 (germline): GTSNPN, SVGIG (reference sequence). V shed 2 bases and J shed 5 bases, with 6 bases lying between them. The CDR3 runs 11 residues. The CDR3: CAWSTGYGYTF. CDR3 sequence (DNA): TGTGCCTGGAGTACGGGGTATGGCTACACCTTC.

CDR3 bases: TGTGCCAGCAGCTTCCTTTACCCCGACACTGAAGCTTTCTTT. Its translation is CASSFLYPDTEAFF. This rearrangement joins TRBV11-2 to TRBJ1-1; no reliable D call. The length of the CDR3 is 14 residues. Germline lookup yields CDR1 SGHAT and CDR2 FQNNGV. V was clipped by 3 bases and J by 3 bases, with 11 bases between them.

V usage is TRBV6-1 and J usage is TRBJ2-5; possibly TRBD1 for D (5 bases). The CDR3 consists of 15 residues. V dropped 2 bases and J dropped 5 bases, with 15 bases sitting between them. CDR1 and CDR2 (germline): MNHNS, SASEGT. The chain's CDR3 is CASSERPGKGETQYF. The CDR3 nucleotides read TGTGCCAGCAGTGAAAGGCCAGGGAAAGGGGAGACCCAGTACTTC.

The chain is built from TRBV6-1 and TRBJ1-2, with D perhaps TRBD1 (5 bases). V gave up 8 bases and J gave up 2 bases, with 12 bases separating them. Per germline, CDR1 MNHNS and CDR2 SASEGT. There are 13 residues in the CDR3. The CDR3 nucleotides read TGTGCCAGCGGGACGGCAATAAACTATGGCTACACCTTC. It encodes CASGTAINYGYTF.

This chain uses TRBV5-5 with TRBJ2-3; 9 nucleotides align to TRBD1. The V gene end was trimmed by 4 bases and the J gene end by 4 bases; junction bases not matched to a gene: 13. From germline, CDR1 is SGHKS and CDR2 YYEKEE (reference sequence). This CDR3 spans 17 amino acids. DNA for the CDR3: TGTGCCAGCAGCCTAAGACCCGGGACAGGGATATCAGATACGCAGTATTTT. Its protein product is CASSLRPGTGISDTQYF.

The rearrangement uses TRBV6-6 and TRBJ2-7, with D unclear. V lost 11 bases, J lost 6 bases, and 5 bases lay in between. This CDR3 has 8 amino acids. CDR1 and CDR2 from the germline V gene are MNHNY and SVGAGI (reference sequence). This CDR3 reads CAGVEQYF. The CDR3, as DNA: TGTGCCGGGGTCGAGCAGTACTTC.

The rearrangement links TRBV14 to TRBJ2-1; tentatively, D is TRBD2 (6 bases). The CDR3 is 16 amino acids. The V gene lost 1 base and the J gene lost 2 bases, with 12 bases spanning the gap. Germline loops: CDR1 SGHDN, CDR2 FVKESK. CDR3 nucleotide sequence: TGTGCCAGCAGCCAAGGTGCGGGGAGGACCTACAATGAGCAGTTCTTC. Amino acid sequence: CASSQGAGRTYNEQFF. The whole variable domain, remainder taken from reference TRBV14 and TRBJ2-1, is EAGVTQFPSHSVIEKGQTVTLRCDPISGHDNLYWYRRVMGKEIKFLLHFVKESKQDESGMPNNRFLAERTGGTYSTLKVQPAELEDSGVYFCASSQGAGRTYNEQFFGPGTRLTVL.

The V gene is TRBV27, the J gene TRBJ2-3, with 8 bases identical to TRBD1. The V segment lost 2 bases and the J segment 1 base; nucleotides outside the gene matches: 2. Germline V gene data show CDR1 as MNHEY and CDR2 as SMNVEV (reference sequence). The CDR3 loop spans 15 amino acids. Written as DNA, the CDR3 is TGTGCCAGCAGTTTACCGGGACAGGGCACAGATACGCAGTATTTT. Its protein product is CASSLPGQGTDTQYF.

V and J are TRBV19 and TRBJ2-2, with TRBD1 identical over 8 bases. V was clipped by 6 bases and J by 4 bases; unmatched bases: 7. Per the germline V gene, CDR1 is LNHDA and CDR2 is SQIVND (reference sequence). The length of the CDR3 is 15 residues. CDR3 region: CASSPRGRSTGELFF. The CDR3 bases are TGTGCCAGTAGCCCCAGGGGGCGAAGCACCGGGGAGCTGTTTTTT.

The chain uses TRBV6-4 and TRBJ2-7; TRBD2 matches at 10 bases. Trimming took 5 bases from V and 5 from J; bases not matched to a gene: 9. CDR3 size: 15 residues. The germline V gene has CDR1 MRHNA and CDR2 SNTAGT. The chain's CDR3 is CASSRHGLAVHEQYF. For the CDR3, the DNA is TGTGCCAGCAGTAGGCACGGACTAGCGGTTCACGAGCAGTACTTC.

CDR3 region: CASRARGGSYEQYF. CDR3 sequence (DNA): TGTGCCAGTAGGGCCCGGGGGGGAAGCTACGAGCAGTACTTC. The V gene is TRBV19, the J gene TRBJ2-7; 8 nucleotides match TRBD2. The V and J ends lost 6 bases and 3 bases, in that order; junction bases with no gene match: 7. The CDR3 contains 14 residues. Germline V gene data show CDR1 as LNHDA and CDR2 as SQIVND (reference sequence).

The gene calls are TRBV25-1 and TRBJ2-7; D perhaps matches TRBD2 (6 bases). Germline V gene data show CDR1 as MGHDK and CDR2 as SYGVNS. CDR3 length equals 11 residues. The V and J ends lost 7 bases and 4 bases respectively, with 8 bases between them. CDR3 sequence reads: CASTGTYEQYF. The CDR3 DNA is TGTGCCAGCACCGGGACTTACGAGCAGTACTTC.

A single count supports this clone. DNA of the CDR3: TGTGCCAGCAGCTTAGGGGGCTGGGGGAATCAGCCCCAGCATTTT. Amino acid sequence: CASSLGGWGNQPQHF. The chain links TRBV7-9 to TRBJ1-5, with D possibly being TRBD1 (5 bases). CDR1 is SEHNR, CDR2 FQNEAQ, per germline (reference sequence). The V end was cut by 1 base, the J end by 4 bases, with 11 bases between. CDR3 length: 15 amino acids. The full variable domain, rest sourced from reference TRBV7-9 and TRBJ1-5, is DTGVSQNPRHKITKRGQNVTFRCDPISEHNRLYWYRQTLGQGPEFLTYFQNEAQLEKSRLLSDRFSAERPKGSFSTLEIQRTEQGDSAMYLCASSLGGWGNQPQHFGDGTRLSIL.

In DNA form, the CDR3 reads TGCGCCAGCAGCCTCAACGCCGGAGCTGGCTATGGCTACACCTTC. It specifies CASSLNAGAGYGYTF. This chain joins TRBV5-1 and TRBJ1-2; no reliable D call. CDR3 size: 15 residues. With 4 bases removed from V and 4 bases from J, the gap between germline ends came to 17 bases. Germline lookup yields CDR1 SGHRS and CDR2 YFSETQ.

The rearrangement joins TRBV15 to TRBJ2-5; D is possibly TRBD1 or TRBD2 (5 bases each). This CDR3 region has 16 residues. In germline, CDR1 is LNHNV, CDR2 YYDKDF (reference sequence). V lost 1 base to trimming and J lost 5 bases, with 17 bases between them. The CDR3 loop reads CATSRALLGAWETQYF. The CDR3 region has the DNA TGTGCCACCAGCAGAGCCCTCCTCGGGGCCTGGGAGACCCAGTACTTC.

The CDR3 is CASTTILQETQYF. The CDR3 nucleotides are TGTGCCAGCACGACCATTCTCCAAGAGACCCAGTACTTC. The chain joins TRBV2 to TRBJ2-5; D remains ambiguous. Germline assignment: CDR1 SNHLY and CDR2 FYNNEI. CDR3 length: 13 residues. Deletions cut 7 bases from V and 1 base from J, with 10 bases between.

V is TRBV28 and J is TRBJ2-7; TRBD2 matches at 12 bases. The CDR3 loop spans 16 amino acids. Germline V CDR1 and CDR2: MDHEN, SYDVKM. After removal of 3 bases from V and 6 bases from J, the junction contained 9 bases not matched to a gene. CDR3 region: CASSLGLTSGRSEQYF. CDR3 nucleotide sequence: TGTGCCAGCAGTTTGGGGCTTACTAGCGGGAGGAGCGAGCAGTACTTC.

The rearrangement joins TRBV27 to TRBJ2-1; D remains ambiguous. The CDR3 consists of 15 residues. Germline V gene sequence: CDR1 MNHEY, CDR2 SMNVEV (reference sequence). The V gene lost 5 bases and the J gene lost 6 bases, with 17 bases spanning the gap. The CDR3 DNA follows: TGTGCCAGCAGTCCACGGCATAGTACGACCAATGAGCAGTTCTTC. It encodes CASSPRHSTTNEQFF.

The chain uses TRBV30 and TRBJ1-5, with TRBD1 matching 8 bases. Germline trimming cut 5 bases from V and 6 bases from J; bases unmatched to any gene: 6. Germline assignment: CDR1 GTSNPN and CDR2 SVGIG (reference sequence). There are 13 residues in the CDR3. The CDR3 region has the DNA TGTGCCTGGGGGCAGGGGGCGACTCAGCCCCAGCATTTT. Translation: CAWGQGATQPQHF. The complete variable domain, with remaining parts taken from reference TRBV30 and TRBJ1-5, reads SQTIHQWPATLVQPVGSPLSLECTVEGTSNPNLYWYRQAAGRGLQLLFYSVGIGQISSEVPQNLSASRPQDRQFILSSKKLLLSDSGFYLCAWGQGATQPQHFGDGTRLSIL.

The CDR3 nucleotides read TGTGCCAGCAGCGTACGGGGAGAGACTAGCACAGATACGCAGTATTTT. This translates into CASSVRGETSTDTQYF. The V gene is TRBV9, the J gene TRBJ2-3; D possibly corresponds to TRBD2 (5 bases). The germline V and J ends were trimmed by 1 base and 0 bases, with 12 bases remaining between them. Germline CDR1 reads SGDLS; CDR2 reads YYNGEE. This CDR3 has 16 amino acids.